The subject of this entry is one T cell receptor (beta chain). Its antigen has not been determined. With a mouse as the source, gene names and germline sequences are drawn from the mouse. Read data end 1 residue before the CDR3 end; the end is taken from the germline J gene. Taken from cysteine to phenylalanine, the CDR3 has 13 residues. The DNA shown is the part of the CDR3 that was read: 36 bases, in frame from base 1. Per the germline V gene, SGHND is the CDR1 and FRSKSL is the CDR2. The germline ends are 3 bases apart after V is trimmed by 1 base and J by 0 bases. The sample is drawn from a study of tissue T cells after allogeneic stem cell transplantation (dated by TCRdb to between 2021 and 2024). In the study overall: The study profiled TCR beta repertoires in many tissues obtained from research autopsies of patients with and without GVHD, and also in mouse models of GVHD. The human arm was conducted as a prospective observational study, and neither blinding nor randomization was performed. Overall study outcomes, separate from this receptor: Within patients, how anatomically similar the tissues were was a key factor in shaping TCR repertoire composition, regardless of disease or transplant status. Few T cell clones were found to be shared across patients, but shared repertoire signatures across patients were revealed in a tissue-specific fashion by motif-based clustering. In both patients and mice, T cells from blood and spleen covered only a limited part of the TCR repertoire found in tissues. The study did not determine which tissue TCRs were alloreactive or antigen-specific, and some clones might have been persisting host cells. Sampling depth was acknowledged as a limitation, and the patient cohort was both small and clinically heterogeneous.

The protocol used for the library was the immunoSEQ multiplex PCR assay. Adaptive Biotechnologies performed the TCRbeta CDR3 sequencing at survey depth and reported CDR3 sequences, V/J genes, productive frequency and template counts. TCR beta CDR3 regions were amplified from genomic DNA rather than RNA. On the authors' methods: Jensen-Shannon divergence was used to quantify pairwise repertoire overlap between tissues, with a value of 1 meaning complete divergence and a value of 0 meaning identical repertoires. Based on pairwise JSD values, tissues were grouped by single-linkage agglomerative hierarchical clustering, and the results were shown as dendrograms. GLIPH2 was run on all patient samples with simulation_depth 1000, kmer_min_depth 3 and cdr3_length_cutoff 8, and groups with more than two unique CDR3s were retained. A standardized tissue-overlap score was calculated by extrapolating Jaccard GLIPH-group overlap across patients to a standard repertoire size of 1000 clones. Linear mixed-effect models, with tissue included as a fixed effect and individual included as a random effect, were used to assess associations of diversity with clinical or experimental variables. Here the immuneACCESS table is served through TCRdb, limited to in-frame sequences with V and J called. Missing clones are a known gap in these copies; in checked studies unresolved V genes cover under half, and the rest lacks a known reason. V, J and clone size are taken as reported in that table, and D and trimming were inferred from the DNA itself. For this sample the table gives 7,000 to 8,500 clones, of which 50% were detected only once. The ten largest clones add up to approximately 12% of the sample.

Sample time point, as interpreted from the label and publication: mouse harvest day 7 after allogeneic transplant. Each mouse graft consisted of 10^7 T-cell-depleted bone marrow cells plus 10^6 splenic CD5+ T cells and was given by tail vein injection. A major MHC-mismatch B6 (H2b) into BALB/c (H2d) model was used to model mouse GVHD, and tissues were profiled at day 7 or 14. On day 7 or 14 post-transplant, mouse tissues and retro-orbital blood were harvested with separate sterile tools for each animal, and livers were flushed before harvest. Before genomic DNA isolation with the DNeasy Blood & Tissue Kit, mouse tissues were minced using razor blades in buffered saline.

The source is a female BALB/c mouse given C57BL/6 T cells with graft-versus-host disease after an allogeneic hematopoietic cell transplant. The sequence links TRBV15 to TRBJ1-1, with the D gene too uncertain to name. The sample consisted of lymph node tissue. This receptor has the CDR3 CASSLEQNTEVFF. The CDR3 bases that were read are TGTGCCAGCAGTTTAGAACAGAACACAGAAGTCTTC.